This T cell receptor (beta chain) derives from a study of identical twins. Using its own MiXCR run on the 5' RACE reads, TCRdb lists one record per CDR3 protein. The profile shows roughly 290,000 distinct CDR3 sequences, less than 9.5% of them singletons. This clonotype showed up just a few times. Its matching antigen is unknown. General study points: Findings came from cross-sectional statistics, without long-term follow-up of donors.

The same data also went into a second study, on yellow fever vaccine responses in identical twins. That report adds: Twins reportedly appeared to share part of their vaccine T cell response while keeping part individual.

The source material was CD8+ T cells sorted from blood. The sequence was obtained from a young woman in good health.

CDR3 coding DNA: TGTGCCAGCAGTCCCCGGGACTTTCGAGACACAGATACGCAGTATTTT. This gives the protein CASSPRDFRDTDTQYF. This sequence joins TRBV28 and TRBJ2-3; tentative D call: TRBD2 (6 bases). This CDR3 region has 16 residues. Germline V CDR1 and CDR2: MDHEN, SYDVKM. V was trimmed by 5 bases and J by 2 bases, leaving 17 bases between them.